The 8 T cell receptor beta chains reported below all come from one sample, sequenced in a study of blood T cell repertoires in COVID-19. Produced via immunoSEQ multiplex PCR; TCRdb's table is partial and in-frame only. The repertoire holds almost 100,000 clones, with roughly 86% as singletons. The sample was peripheral blood. These receptors originate from a man in his fifties with acute or convalescent COVID-19.

The rearrangement joins TRBV6-4 to TRBJ2-1; 12 bases match TRBD2. The length of the CDR3 is 17 residues. J lost 9 bases, V lost 4 bases, and 13 bases had no gene match. Germline V gene data show CDR1 as MRHNA and CDR2 as SNTAGT. DNA of the CDR3: TGTGCCAGCAGTGTCGTTAGACTAGCGGGAGATCGAGGTGAGCAGTTCTTC. Residues: CASSVVRLAGDRGEQFF.

This rearrangement joins TRBV6-1 to TRBJ1-6, with D unresolved. Germline values: CDR1 MNHNS, CDR2 SASEGT. This CDR3 region has 15 residues. Trimming took off 3 bases at V and 4 bases at J, with 10 bases between the two ends. CDR3 bases: TGTGCCAGCAGTGATGGGAGTGGGTATAATTCACCCCTCCACTTT. Encoded protein: CASSDGSGYNSPLHF.

J is TRBJ2-3 and V is TRBV5-1, with TRBD2 matching over 7 bases. V shed 4 bases and J 5 bases; nucleotides not matched to a gene: 7. The germline CDR1 and CDR2 sequences are SGHRS and YFSETQ. This CDR3 has 14 amino acids. The CDR3 reads CASSKAGAVDTQYF. The CDR3 coding sequence is TGCGCCAGCAGCAAGGCGGGAGCAGTAGATACGCAGTATTTT. Variable domain in full (rest from reference TRBV5-1 and TRBJ2-3): KAGVTQTPRYLIKTRGQQVTLSCSPISGHRSVSWYQQTPGQGLQFLFEYFSETQRNKGNFPGRFSGRQFSNSRSEMNVSTLELGDSALYLCASSKAGAVDTQYFGPGTRLTVL.

The chain couples TRBV6-5 to TRBJ2-6; D call uncertain. Between the trimmed V and J ends, which lost 5 bases and 0 bases, there was a span of 5 bases. The CDR3 sequence is 14 residues long. Germline V CDR1 and CDR2: MNHEY, SVGAGI. The CDR3 DNA is TGTGCCAGCAGTCCCTACTCTGGGGCCAACGTCCTGACTTTC. It specifies CASSPYSGANVLTF.

The chain couples TRBV9 to TRBJ2-7; D may be TRBD2 (6 bases). CDR3 length equals 14 residues. V was shortened by 4 bases and J by 1 base, with 12 bases between the two germline ends. CDR1 is SGDLS and CDR2 is YYNGEE in the germline V gene. Here the CDR3 reads CASSQSGDSYEQYF. DNA for the CDR3: TGTGCCAGCAGCCAGTCGGGGGATTCCTACGAGCAGTACTTC. The whole variable domain, filled in from reference TRBV9 and TRBJ2-7, reads DSGVTQTPKHLITATGQRVTLRCSPRSGDLSVYWYQQSLDQGLQFLIQYYNGEERAKGNILERFSAQQFPDLHSELNLSSLELGDSALYFCASSQSGDSYEQYFGPGTRLTVT.

The chain has TRBV5-4 and TRBJ2-3; maybe TRBD2 (6 bases). The CDR3 is made up of 16 amino acids. Germline assignment: CDR1 SGHNT and CDR2 YYREEE (reference sequence). The ends were cut back, 2 bases at V and 3 bases at J, with 16 bases in the middle. The CDR3 region is CASSFGDGGITDTQYF. The CDR3 DNA reads TGTGCCAGCAGCTTCGGGGATGGCGGGATAACAGATACGCAGTATTTT.

The chain combines TRBV6-5 with TRBJ1-3; D gene unclear. Per the germline V gene, CDR1 is MNHEY and CDR2 is SVGAGI. Trimming left V 3 bases short and J 1 base short, with 7 bases between. The CDR3 is made up of 14 amino acids. Here the CDR3 DNA reads TGTGCCAGCAGTTATGGCAGTTCTGGAAACACCATATATTTT. Its translation: CASSYGSSGNTIYF.

The J gene is TRBJ1-1, the V gene TRBV14; no reliable D call. Germline V lookup: CDR1 SGHDN, CDR2 FVKESK. The CDR3 totals 15 residues. The ends were cut back, 4 bases at V and 3 bases at J, with 15 bases in the middle. The CDR3 here is CASSPLDGRYTEAFF. CDR3 in DNA: TGTGCCAGCAGCCCGCTTGACGGGAGGTACACTGAAGCTTTCTTT. Using reference TRBV14 and TRBJ1-1 for the parts outside the CDR3, the full variable domain is EAGVTQFPSHSVIEKGQTVTLRCDPISGHDNLYWYRRVMGKEIKFLLHFVKESKQDESGMPNNRFLAERTGGTYSTLKVQPAELEDSGVYFCASSPLDGRYTEAFFGQGTRLTVV.